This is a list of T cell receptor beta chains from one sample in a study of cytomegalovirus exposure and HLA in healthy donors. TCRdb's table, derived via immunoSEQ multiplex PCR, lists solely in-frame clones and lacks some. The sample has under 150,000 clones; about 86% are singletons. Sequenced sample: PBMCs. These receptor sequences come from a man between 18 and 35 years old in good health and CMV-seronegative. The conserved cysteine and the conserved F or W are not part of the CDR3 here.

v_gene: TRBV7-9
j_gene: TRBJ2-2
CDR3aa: ASSLGLAGELF

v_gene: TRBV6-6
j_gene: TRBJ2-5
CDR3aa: ASSYLAGSGETQY

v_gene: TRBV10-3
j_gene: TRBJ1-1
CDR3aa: AIRTGESTEAF

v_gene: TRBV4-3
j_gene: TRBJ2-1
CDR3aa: ASSRQTNTYNEQF

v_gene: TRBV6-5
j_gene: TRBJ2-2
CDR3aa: ASSNGLRGTGELF

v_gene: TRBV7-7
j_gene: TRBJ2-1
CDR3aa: ASSSNSGANEQF

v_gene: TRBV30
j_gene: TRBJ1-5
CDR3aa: AWSATGSNQPQH

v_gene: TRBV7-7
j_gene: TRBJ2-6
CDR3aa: ASSLGTYGRGGSGANVLT

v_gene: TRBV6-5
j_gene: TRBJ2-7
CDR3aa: ASTTGSSYEQY

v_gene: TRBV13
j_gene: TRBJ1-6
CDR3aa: ASSSNLGTGDDSPLH

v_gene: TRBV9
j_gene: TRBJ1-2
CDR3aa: ASSLEGGAHYGYT

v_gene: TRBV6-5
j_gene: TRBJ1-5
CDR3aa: ASSYVWGDNQPQH

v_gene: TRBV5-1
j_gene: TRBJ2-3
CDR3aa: ASSLEARPLDTQY

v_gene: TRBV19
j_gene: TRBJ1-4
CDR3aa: ASSRQLQVTRNEKLF

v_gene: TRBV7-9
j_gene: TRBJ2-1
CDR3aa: ASSPVWGQYNEQF

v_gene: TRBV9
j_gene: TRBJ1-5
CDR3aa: ASSVTGVNQPQH

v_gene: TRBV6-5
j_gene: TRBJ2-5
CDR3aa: ASSYDGRGEETQY

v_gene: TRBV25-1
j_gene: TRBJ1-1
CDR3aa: ASSDLRKGMNTEAF

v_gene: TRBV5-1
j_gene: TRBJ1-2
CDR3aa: ASSLDSYGYT

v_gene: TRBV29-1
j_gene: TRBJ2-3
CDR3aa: SVDRGTDTQY

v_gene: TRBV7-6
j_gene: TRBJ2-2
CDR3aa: ASSPLQGTIGELF

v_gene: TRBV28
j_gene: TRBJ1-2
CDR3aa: ASSLRGQGYNYGYT

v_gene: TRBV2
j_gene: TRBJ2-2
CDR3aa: ASSERTGEGGELF

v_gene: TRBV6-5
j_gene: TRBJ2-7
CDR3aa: ASSQPGQGSYEQY

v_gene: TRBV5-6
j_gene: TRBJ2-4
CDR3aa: ASSTGGTAKNIQY

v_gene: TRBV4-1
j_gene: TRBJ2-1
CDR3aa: ASSQNGASGNEQF

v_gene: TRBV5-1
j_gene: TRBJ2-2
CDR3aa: ASSSDTGELF

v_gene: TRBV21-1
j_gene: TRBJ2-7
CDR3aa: ASSAKRARDREDEQY

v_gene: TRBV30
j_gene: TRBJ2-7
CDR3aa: AWAPRDRGWFEQY

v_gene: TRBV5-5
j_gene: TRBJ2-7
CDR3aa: ASSLRGQGPYEQY

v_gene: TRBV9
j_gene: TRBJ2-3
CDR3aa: ASSVGTGGTDTQY

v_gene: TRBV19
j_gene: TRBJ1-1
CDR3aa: ASSMPLVNSLTEAF

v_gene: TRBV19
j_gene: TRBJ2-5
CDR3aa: ASSIGGVQRETQY

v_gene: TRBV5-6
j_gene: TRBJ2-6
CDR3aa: ASSLVRGQGANVLT

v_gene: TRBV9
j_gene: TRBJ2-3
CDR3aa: ASSVELRSTDTQY